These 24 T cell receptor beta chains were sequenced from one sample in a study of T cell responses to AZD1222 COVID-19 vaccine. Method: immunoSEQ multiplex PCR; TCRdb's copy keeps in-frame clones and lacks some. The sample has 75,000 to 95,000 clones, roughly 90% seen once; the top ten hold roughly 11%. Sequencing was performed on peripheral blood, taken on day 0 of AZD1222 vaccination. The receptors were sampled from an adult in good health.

CDR3 sequence (DNA): TGTGCCAGCAGCCCCAGCCAGGGTTACTCCTACGAGCAGTACGTC. It is translated as CASSPSQGYSYEQYV. The chain links TRBV13 to TRBJ2-7; D is perhaps TRBD1 (5 bases). From germline, CDR1 is PRHDT and CDR2 FYEKMQ (reference sequence). The CDR3 loop spans 15 amino acids. V dropped 5 bases and J dropped 0 bases, with 14 bases sitting between them.

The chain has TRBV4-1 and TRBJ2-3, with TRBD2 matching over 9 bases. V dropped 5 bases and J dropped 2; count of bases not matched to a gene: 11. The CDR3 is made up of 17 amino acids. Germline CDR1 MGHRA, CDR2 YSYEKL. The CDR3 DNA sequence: TGCGCCAGCAGCTCCCGGACTAGCGCGCCTTACACAGATACGCAGTATTTT. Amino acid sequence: CASSSRTSAPYTDTQYF.

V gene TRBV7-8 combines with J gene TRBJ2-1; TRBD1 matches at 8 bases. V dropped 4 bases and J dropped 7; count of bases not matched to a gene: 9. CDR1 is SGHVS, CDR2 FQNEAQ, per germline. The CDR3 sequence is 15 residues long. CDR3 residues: CASSWGTGTLNEQFF. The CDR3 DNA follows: TGTGCCAGCAGCTGGGGGACAGGAACCCTTAATGAGCAGTTCTTC.

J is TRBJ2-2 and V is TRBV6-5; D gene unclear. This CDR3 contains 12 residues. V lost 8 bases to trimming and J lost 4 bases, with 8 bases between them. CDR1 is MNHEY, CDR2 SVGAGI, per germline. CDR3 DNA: TGTGCCAGCCAAGGGCGCACCGGGGAGCTGTTTTTT. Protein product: CASQGRTGELFF.

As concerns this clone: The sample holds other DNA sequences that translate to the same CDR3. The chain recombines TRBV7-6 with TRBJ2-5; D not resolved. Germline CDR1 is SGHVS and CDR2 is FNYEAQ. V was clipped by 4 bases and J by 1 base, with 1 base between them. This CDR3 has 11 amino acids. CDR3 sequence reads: CASSSQETQYF. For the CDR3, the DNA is TGTGCCAGCAGCTCCCAAGAGACCCAGTACTTC.

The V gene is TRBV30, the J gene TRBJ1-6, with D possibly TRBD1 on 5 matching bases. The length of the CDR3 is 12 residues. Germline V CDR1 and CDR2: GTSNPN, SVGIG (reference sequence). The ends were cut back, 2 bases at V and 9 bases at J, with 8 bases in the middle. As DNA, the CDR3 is TGTGCCTGGAGTCCTGACAGTTCACCCCTCCACTTT. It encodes CAWSPDSSPLHF.

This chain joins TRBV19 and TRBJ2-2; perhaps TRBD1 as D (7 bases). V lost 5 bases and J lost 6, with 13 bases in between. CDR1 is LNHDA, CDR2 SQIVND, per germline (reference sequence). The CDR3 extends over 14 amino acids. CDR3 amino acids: CASSDRDWAGELFF. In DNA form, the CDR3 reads TGTGCCAGTAGTGACAGGGACTGGGCCGGGGAGCTGTTTTTT. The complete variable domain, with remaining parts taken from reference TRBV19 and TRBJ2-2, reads DGGITQSPKYLFRKEGQNVTLSCEQNLNHDAMYWYRQDPGQGLRLIYYSQIVNDFQKGDIAEGYSVSREKKESFPLTVTSAQKNPTAFYLCASSDRDWAGELFFGEGSRLTVL.

Here the CDR3 reads CASSLAERGEAFF. The CDR3, as DNA: TGTGCCAGCAGCTTAGCGGAGAGGGGGGAAGCTTTCTTT. This chain uses TRBV7-2 with TRBJ1-1; D is possibly TRBD1 (6 bases). With 0 bases removed from V and 8 bases from J, the gap between germline ends came to 10 bases. Germline CDR1 reads SGHTA; CDR2 reads FQGNSA. The CDR3 covers 13 residues.

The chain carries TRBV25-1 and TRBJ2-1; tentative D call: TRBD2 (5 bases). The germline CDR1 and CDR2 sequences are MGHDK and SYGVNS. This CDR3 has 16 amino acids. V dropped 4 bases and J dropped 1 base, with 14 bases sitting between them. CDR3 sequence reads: CASSGGLGASYNEQFF. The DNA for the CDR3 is TGTGCCAGCAGTGGCGGGTTAGGAGCTTCCTACAATGAGCAGTTCTTC.

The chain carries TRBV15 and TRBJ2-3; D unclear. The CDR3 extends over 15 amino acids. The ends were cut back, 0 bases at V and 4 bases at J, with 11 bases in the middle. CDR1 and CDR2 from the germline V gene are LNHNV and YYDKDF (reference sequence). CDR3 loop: CATSRDRGPADTQYF. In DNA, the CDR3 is TGTGCCACCAGCAGAGATCGTGGGCCAGCAGATACGCAGTATTTT.

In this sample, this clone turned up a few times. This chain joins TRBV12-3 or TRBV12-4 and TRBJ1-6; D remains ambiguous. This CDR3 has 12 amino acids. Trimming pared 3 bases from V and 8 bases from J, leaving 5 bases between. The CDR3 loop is CASSLLHSPLHF. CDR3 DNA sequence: TGTGCCAGCAGTTTGTTGCATTCACCCCTCCACTTT.

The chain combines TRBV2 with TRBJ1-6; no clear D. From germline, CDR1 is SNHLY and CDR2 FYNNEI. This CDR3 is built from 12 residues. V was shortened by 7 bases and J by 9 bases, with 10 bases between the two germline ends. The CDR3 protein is CASKRLASPLHF. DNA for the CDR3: TGTGCCAGCAAGCGGTTGGCTTCACCCCTCCACTTT.

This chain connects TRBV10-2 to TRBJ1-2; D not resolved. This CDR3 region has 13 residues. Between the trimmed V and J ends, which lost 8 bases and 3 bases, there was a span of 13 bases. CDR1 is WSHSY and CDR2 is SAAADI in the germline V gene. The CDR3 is CASSRNEDYGYTF. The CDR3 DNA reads TGCGCCAGCTCTAGGAATGAGGACTATGGCTACACCTTC.

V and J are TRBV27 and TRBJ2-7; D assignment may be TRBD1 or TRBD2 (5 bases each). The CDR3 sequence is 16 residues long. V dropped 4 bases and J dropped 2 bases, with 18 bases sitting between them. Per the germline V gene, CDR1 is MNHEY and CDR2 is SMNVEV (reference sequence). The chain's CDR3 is CASSSPTGDVPYEQYF. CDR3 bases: TGTGCCAGCAGTTCCCCGACCGGGGACGTACCCTACGAGCAGTACTTC.

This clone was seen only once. Here the CDR3 DNA reads TGTGCCAGCAGTTCCACCAGGGGGACCCAGTACTTC. Amino acids: CASSSTRGTQYF. The chain links TRBV6-5 to TRBJ2-5, with TRBD1 as a possible D gene (6 bases). The V end lost 4 bases, the J end lost 7 bases, and 10 bases lay between the germline ends. Germline-derived CDR1 and CDR2 are MNHEY and SVGAGI. The CDR3 length is 12 residues.

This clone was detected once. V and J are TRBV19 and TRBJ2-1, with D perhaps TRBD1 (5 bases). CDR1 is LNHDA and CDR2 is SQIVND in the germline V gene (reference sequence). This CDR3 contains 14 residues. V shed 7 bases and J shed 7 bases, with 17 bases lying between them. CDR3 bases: TGTGCCAGTACCCCCACCGGCAGGGCGAATGAGCAGTTCTTC. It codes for CASTPTGRANEQFF.

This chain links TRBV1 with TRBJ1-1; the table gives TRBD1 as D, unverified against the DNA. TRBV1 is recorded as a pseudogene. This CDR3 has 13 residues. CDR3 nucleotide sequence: TGCACCAGCAGCCAAGATCGGACAGGGTTAGCTTTCTTT. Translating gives CTSSQDRTGLAFF.

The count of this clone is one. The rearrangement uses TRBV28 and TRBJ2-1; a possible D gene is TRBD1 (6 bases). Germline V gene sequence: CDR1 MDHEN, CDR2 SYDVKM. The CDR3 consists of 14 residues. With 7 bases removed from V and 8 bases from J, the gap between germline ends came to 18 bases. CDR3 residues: CASTPRGSEDEQFF. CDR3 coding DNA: TGTGCCAGCACCCCCAGGGGTTCGGAGGATGAGCAGTTCTTC.

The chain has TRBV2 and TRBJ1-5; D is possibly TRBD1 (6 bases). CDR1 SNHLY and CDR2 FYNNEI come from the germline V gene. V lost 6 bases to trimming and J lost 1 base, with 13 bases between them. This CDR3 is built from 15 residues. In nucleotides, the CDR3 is TGTGCCAGCAGGCAACGGGGGCGCAGCAATCAGCCCCAGCATTTT. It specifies CASRQRGRSNQPQHF.

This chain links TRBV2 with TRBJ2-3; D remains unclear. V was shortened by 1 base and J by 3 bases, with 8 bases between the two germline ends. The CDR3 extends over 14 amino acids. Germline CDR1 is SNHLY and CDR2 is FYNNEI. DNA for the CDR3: TGTGCCAGCAGTGAAGGGGGTAGTACAGATACGCAGTATTTT. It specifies CASSEGGSTDTQYF.

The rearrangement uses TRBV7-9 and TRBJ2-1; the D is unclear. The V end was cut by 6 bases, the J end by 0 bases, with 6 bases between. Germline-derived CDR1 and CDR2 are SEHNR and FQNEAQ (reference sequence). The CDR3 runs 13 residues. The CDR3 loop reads CASRGNSYNEQFF. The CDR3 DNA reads TGTGCCAGCAGGGGTAACTCCTACAATGAGCAGTTCTTC.

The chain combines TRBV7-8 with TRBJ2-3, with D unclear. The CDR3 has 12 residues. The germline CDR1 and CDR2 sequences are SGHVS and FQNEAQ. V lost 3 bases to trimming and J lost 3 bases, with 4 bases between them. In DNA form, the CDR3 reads TGTGCCAGCAGCTTTTGGACAGATACGCAGTATTTT. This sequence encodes CASSFWTDTQYF.

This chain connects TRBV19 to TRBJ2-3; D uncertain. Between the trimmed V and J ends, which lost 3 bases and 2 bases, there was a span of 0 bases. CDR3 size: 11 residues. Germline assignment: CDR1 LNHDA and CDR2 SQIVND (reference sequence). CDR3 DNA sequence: TGTGCCAGTAGTATCACAGATACGCAGTATTTT. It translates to CASSITDTQYF. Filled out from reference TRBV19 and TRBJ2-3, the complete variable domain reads DGGITQSPKYLFRKEGQNVTLSCEQNLNHDAMYWYRQDPGQGLRLIYYSQIVNDFQKGDIAEGYSVSREKKESFPLTVTSAQKNPTAFYLCASSITDTQYFGPGTRLTVL.

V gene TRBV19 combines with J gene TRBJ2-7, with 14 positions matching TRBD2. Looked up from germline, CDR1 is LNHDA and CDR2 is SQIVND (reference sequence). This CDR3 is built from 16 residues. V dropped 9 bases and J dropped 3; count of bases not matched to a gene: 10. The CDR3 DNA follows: TGTGCCAGCCCGGGACTAGCGGGAGTAAGAAGCTACGAGCAGTACTTC. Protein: CASPGLAGVRSYEQYF.